These 18 T cell receptor delta chains were all obtained from the same sample, sequenced in a study of fetal and pediatric gammadelta thymocytes. TCRdb re-called clones from the reads using CATT. The repertoire holds more than 1,500 delta-chain clones, with more than 20% as singletons. The sequencing input was non-Vgamma9Vdelta2 gamma-delta T cells from the thymus. The subset was: CD3+gammadeltaTCR+ thymocytes not co-expressing Vgamma9 and Vdelta2. These receptors came from a child who underwent cardiac surgery and was recorded as healthy.

This clone was detected only a few times. The chain has TRDV1 and TRDJ1; TRDD3 agrees at 8 bases. J was trimmed by 2 bases and V by 0 bases; bases with no gene match: 11. The length of the CDR3 is 18 residues. Germline V CDR1 and CDR2: TSWWSYY, QGS. The CDR3 reads CALGELSYWGVFTDKLIF. The CDR3 nucleotides are TGTGCTCTTGGGGAACTCTCGTACTGGGGGGTCTTTACCGATAAACTCATCTTT.

This clone is deemed medium-sized (0.01 to 0.1%). The chain has TRDV1 and TRDJ1, with 9 bases fitting TRDD3. Trimming cost V 0 bases and J 2 bases; bases outside gene matches: 22. From germline, CDR1 is TSWWSYY and CDR2 QGS. CDR3 size: 22 residues. In DNA, the CDR3 is TGTGCTCTTGGGGAACTAGTCACGTCCCAGAAGAGGGGGATACTAAAGACCGATAAACTCATCTTT. Protein product: CALGELVTSQKRGILKTDKLIF.

By frequency in the sample, this clone is medium-sized. The chain employs TRDV3 and TRDJ1; 9 bases map to TRDD3. The CDR3 runs to 19 residues. Trimming took 2 bases from V and 2 from J; bases not matched to a gene: 21. Germline CDR1 TVYSNPD, CDR2 GDNSRS (reference sequence). The CDR3 coding sequence is TGTGCCTTTCCCTTTCGCCCAACGGGGGATACAGGTCGTACCGATAAACTCATCTTT. As protein: CAFPFRPTGDTGRTDKLIF.

As regards this clone: Just one base apart from a much larger clone, this may be a read error. The chain links TRDV3 to TRDJ1, with D perhaps TRDD2 (5 bases). Germline lookup yields CDR1 TVYSNPD and CDR2 GDNSRS (reference sequence). This CDR3 has 21 residues. The V end was cut by 2 bases, the J end by 1 base, with 35 bases between. Here the CDR3 DNA reads TGTGCCTTTCCTTCATCCTTCAAAGCCCGAGGCCTTCAAGTCCTCACCGATAAACTCATCTTT. Its protein is CAFPSSFKARGLQVLTDKLIF.

Comments on this clone: This may stem from a read error, because a much larger clone lies one nucleotide away. Distinct nucleotide sequences in the sample also encode this CDR3. The chain carries TRDV1 and TRDJ1; 10 nucleotides align to TRDD3. This CDR3 spans 21 amino acids. Losses at the gene ends were 0 bases for V and 3 bases for J; bases not matched to a gene: 19. Germline values: CDR1 TSWWSYY, CDR2 QGS. Here the CDR3 DNA reads TGTGCTCTTGGGGAACTAGTGTGCTTCCTCCTGGGGGATAACCAGGCCGATAAACTCATCTTT. This gives the protein CALGELVCFLLGDNQADKLIF.

Regarding this clone: A much larger clone sits a single nucleotide away, making a read error possible. The V call is TRDV1, the J call TRDJ1, with TRDD3 matching over 7 bases. The CDR3 consists of 20 residues. The germline V gene has CDR1 TSWWSYY and CDR2 QGS. The V gene end was trimmed by 4 bases and the J gene end by 0 bases; junction bases not matched to a gene: 20. CDR3 in amino acids: CALGVPYTRTGEQYTDKLIF. The CDR3 bases are TGTGCTCTTGGGGTACCTTATACACGTACTGGGGAACAGTACACCGATAAACTCATCTTT.

Concerning this clone itself: A much larger clone sits a single nucleotide away, making a read error possible. Within the sample, other DNA sequences also encode this same CDR3. This sequence joins TRDV1 and TRDJ1; the D gene could be TRDD2 or TRDD3 (5 bases each). Per germline, CDR1 TSWWSYY and CDR2 QGS. The CDR3 extends over 24 amino acids. The germline V and J ends were trimmed by 0 bases and 0 bases, with 35 bases remaining between them. In nucleotides, the CDR3 is TGTGCTCTTGGGGAACTCCCGTCTCCTTCGAACTCAAGGGGACTACATCATTACACCGATAAACTCATCTTT. Translated: CALGELPSPSNSRGLHHYTDKLIF.

By proportion, this clone is medium-sized (0.01 to 0.1%). The identical CDR3 is also encoded by other nucleotide sequences in the sample. The chain couples TRDV3 to TRDJ1, with 11 positions matching TRDD3. CDR1 and CDR2 (germline): TVYSNPD, GDNSRS (reference sequence). V lost 2 bases, J lost 7 bases, and 33 bases stayed unmatched. This CDR3 spans 22 amino acids. Here the CDR3 DNA reads TGTGCCTTTTCTCGCGAAGGGGTACGGCGTTCTGGGGGATACAGGTCAGGTGGTAAACTCATCTTT. It encodes CAFSREGVRRSGGYRSGGKLIF.

A remark on this clone: With a far larger clone one base away, a read error is the likely cause. The rearrangement joins TRAV29/DV5 to TRDJ1; 7 bases map to TRDD3. With 0 bases clipped from V and 0 bases from J, the junction kept 20 bases outside the gene matches. This CDR3 is 20 amino acids long. Germline loops: CDR1 NSMFDY, CDR2 ISSIKDK. The CDR3 is CAASARLMGGDFPYTDKLIF. The CDR3, as DNA: TGTGCAGCAAGCGCGCGTCTTATGGGGGGGGATTTTCCGTACACCGATAAACTCATCTTT.

By share, this clone ranks as large. This sample includes further DNA sequences coding for the same CDR3. The V call is TRDV1, the J call TRDJ1; unclear D gene. Trimming pared 0 bases from V and 2 bases from J, leaving 16 bases between. Looked up from germline, CDR1 is TSWWSYY and CDR2 is QGS. The CDR3 covers 17 residues. The CDR3 is CALGELRTPPYTDKLIF. The DNA of the CDR3 is TGTGCTCTTGGGGAACTGAGAACGCCACCTTATACCGATAAACTCATCTTT.

Relative to its sample, this clone is medium-sized. The rearrangement uses TRDV1 and TRDJ1, with 9 positions matching TRDD3. Germline CDR1 is TSWWSYY and CDR2 is QGS. This CDR3 has 22 amino acids. J lost 1 base, V lost 0 bases, and 21 bases had no gene match. CDR3 coding DNA: TGTGCTCTTGGGGAACTGTATCCTGGGGATACGCCCCACCGGCCCTTCACCGATAAACTCATCTTT. It encodes CALGELYPGDTPHRPFTDKLIF.

Notes on this clone: A much bigger clone sits one base away, suggesting this may be a read error. The J segment is TRDJ1; no V gene was assigned; the D call TRDD3 from the table was never checked on the DNA. This CDR3 is 20 amino acids long. CDR3 in DNA: TGTGCTCGTGGGGAACAAGCGGTCCTAGAGTACTGGGGGCCCCTGGATAAACTCATCTTT. This encodes CARGEQAVLEYWGPLDKLIF.

In this sample, this clone is large (0.1 to 1%). The V and J genes are TRDV1 and TRDJ1; D may be TRDD3 (6 bases). Germline V gene sequence: CDR1 TSWWSYY, CDR2 QGS. Between the trimmed V and J ends, which lost 5 bases and 3 bases, there was a span of 28 bases. The CDR3 extends over 19 amino acids. The CDR3 DNA follows: TGTGCTCTTGGGATGCCCCCCCTACGGCCTGGGGCCGGGGCCGATAAACTCATCTTT. It encodes CALGMPPLRPGAGADKLIF.

Remarks on this clone: Given a far larger clone just one base away, this is likely a sequencing read error. The chain has TRDV1 and TRDJ1, with unresolved D. The CDR3 extends over 13 amino acids. Germline values: CDR1 TSWWSYY, CDR2 QGS. Trimming took off 1 base at V and 6 bases at J, with 9 bases between the two ends. CDR3 in amino acids: CALGEPSKYKLIF. For the CDR3, the DNA is TGTGCTCTTGGGGAACCCTCCAAATATAAACTCATCTTT.

By frequency in the sample, this clone is medium-sized. The chain uses TRDV1 and TRDJ1, with 10 bases lining up with TRDD3. The CDR3 extends over 18 amino acids. Germline CDR1 reads TSWWSYY; CDR2 reads QGS. V trimming: 4 bases; J trimming: 2 bases; junction bases outside the gene matches: 13. The CDR3 nucleotides read TGTGCTCTTGGGGGCCATCCTTGTACTGGGGGATTTACCGATAAACTCATCTTT. This codes for CALGGHPCTGGFTDKLIF.

Details on this clone: The likely explanation is a read error, given a far larger clone one base away. This chain joins TRDV1 and TRDJ1, with D perhaps TRDD2 or TRDD3 (6 bases each). The CDR3 has 24 amino acids. V dropped 2 bases and J dropped 3 bases, with 40 bases sitting between them. Looked up from germline, CDR1 is TSWWSYY and CDR2 is QGS. The CDR3 reads CALGETPSVSYQYWAGGYADKLIF. DNA of the CDR3: TGTGCTCTTGGGGAAACCCCCTCTGTCTCCTACCAGTACTGGGCGGGCGGGTACGCCGATAAACTCATCTTT.

This clone counts as medium-sized. This chain uses TRDV1 with TRDJ1; 12 bases align to TRDD3. V lost 2 bases to trimming and J lost 2 bases; unmatched junction nucleotides: 27. The CDR3 is made up of 24 amino acids. Germline V CDR1 and CDR2: TSWWSYY, QGS. CDR3 sequence: CALGESVHPTGFWGIRSHTDKLIF. CDR3 DNA: TGTGCTCTTGGGGAATCAGTGCATCCTACAGGTTTCTGGGGGATACGGTCGCATACCGATAAACTCATCTTT.

As to this clone: Given a much more abundant clone one base away, this may be a read error. V is TRDV1 and J is TRDJ1; 10 bases match TRDD3. The CDR3 length is 25 residues. Germline V lookup: CDR1 TSWWSYY, CDR2 QGS. V lost 0 bases and J lost 3; bases outside the gene matches: 31. The CDR3 sequence is CALGELPAPFPTTYGGIRAADKLIF. CDR3 in DNA: TGTGCTCTTGGGGAACTTCCTGCCCCCTTCCCCACAACATACGGGGGGATACGCGCGGCCGATAAACTCATCTTT.